The 17 T cell receptor beta chains presented below share a single source sample, sequenced in a study of blood T cell repertoires in COVID-19. Clones were sequenced by immunoSEQ multiplex PCR, and TCRdb holds only the in-frame ones, with some missing. This table has roughly 190,000 clones, 70% to 90% appearing once. Sequences were obtained from peripheral blood. These receptors all come from a man aged 55 to 69 with active or convalescent COVID-19.

The CDR3 DNA sequence: TGTGCCAGCAGTTACCGTATTTCAACTAATGAAAAACTGTTTTTT. Its translation: CASSYRISTNEKLFF. The chain employs TRBV6-6 and TRBJ1-4; D uncertain. CDR1 and CDR2 (germline): MNHNY, SVGAGI (reference sequence). The CDR3 has 15 residues. V lost 2 bases and J 0 bases, leaving 7 bases between the germline ends.

In this sample, this clone turned up once. The J gene is TRBJ1-2, the V gene TRBV2; TRBD1 agrees at 8 bases. V lost 6 bases, J lost 3 bases, and 3 bases stayed unmatched. The CDR3 sequence is 13 residues long. Germline loops: CDR1 SNHLY, CDR2 FYNNEI. CDR3 DNA: TGTGCCAGCAGATCGGACAGGGACTATGGCTACACCTTC. It is translated as CASRSDRDYGYTF.

The gene calls are TRBV10-3 and TRBJ2-1; 11 nucleotides line up with TRBD1. The V and J ends lost 0 bases and 9 bases, in that order; junction bases with no gene match: 4. The CDR3 has 15 amino acids. The germline V gene encodes CDR1 ENHRY and CDR2 SYGVKD. Here the CDR3 reads CAISESGQGAVEQFF. The DNA for the CDR3 is TGTGCCATCAGTGAGTCTGGACAGGGGGCGGTTGAGCAGTTCTTC.

Comment on this clone: Distinct nucleotide sequences in the sample also encode this CDR3. V and J are TRBV19 and TRBJ1-5; D is unresolved. This CDR3 comprises 13 residues. V lost 3 bases and J 3 bases, leaving 6 bases between the germline ends. In germline, CDR1 is LNHDA, CDR2 SQIVND (reference sequence). DNA of the CDR3: TGTGCCAGTAGTATCCGGGACAATCAGCCCCAGCATTTT. Translated: CASSIRDNQPQHF.

The genes are TRBV3-1 (or the pseudogene TRBV3-2) and TRBJ1-6; 8 bases match TRBD1. The ends lost 1 base at V and 15 bases at J; junction bases unmatched: 2. The CDR3 is 12 amino acids. Per germline, CDR1 LGHDT and CDR2 YNNKEL (reference sequence). CDR3 nucleotide sequence: TGTGCCAGCAGCCAAGGACAGGGGTTCCTCCACTTT. This encodes CASSQGQGFLHF.

The genes are TRBV24-1 and TRBJ2-2; 7 bases match TRBD1. After removal of 9 bases from V and 4 bases from J, the junction contained 16 bases not matched to a gene. CDR3 length: 17 amino acids. In germline, CDR1 is KGHDR, CDR2 SFDVKD. CDR3 in DNA: TGTGCCACCGGAGGAGATTTAGGGACAGCCACCACCGGGGAGCTGTTTTTT. Amino acids: CATGGDLGTATTGELFF.

The J gene is TRBJ1-6, the V gene TRBV5-5; 9 bases map to TRBD1. The CDR3 is made up of 15 amino acids. Germline trimming cut 2 bases from V and 13 bases from J; bases unmatched to any gene: 10. CDR1 and CDR2 (germline): SGHKS, YYEKEE (reference sequence). The CDR3 region is CASSFGTGTISPLHF. The CDR3 DNA is TGTGCCAGCAGCTTCGGGACAGGGACGATTTCGCCCCTCCACTTT.

The rearrangement links TRBV24-1 to TRBJ2-1, with D possibly TRBD2 on 5 matching bases. The germline V gene has CDR1 KGHDR and CDR2 SFDVKD. The CDR3 runs to 14 residues. Trimming stripped 7 bases from V and 6 bases from J, with 15 bases between. This chain's CDR3 is CATRRKARGNEQFF. CDR3 DNA sequence: TGTGCCACCAGGAGGAAAGCACGGGGCAATGAGCAGTTCTTC.

CDR3 region: CASSIGTVWTTGELFF. CDR3 DNA: TGTGCCAGTAGTATCGGGACAGTTTGGACTACCGGGGAGCTGTTTTTT. The J gene is TRBJ2-2, the V gene TRBV19, with TRBD1 matching 7 bases. The CDR3 spans 16 residues. The ends lost 3 bases at V and 5 bases at J; junction bases unmatched: 9. Germline CDR1 reads LNHDA; CDR2 reads SQIVND (reference sequence). Based on the CDR3 plus reference TRBV19 and TRBJ2-2, the full variable domain is DGGITQSPKYLFRKEGQNVTLSCEQNLNHDAMYWYRQDPGQGLRLIYYSQIVNDFQKGDIAEGYSVSREKKESFPLTVTSAQKNPTAFYLCASSIGTVWTTGELFFGEGSRLTVL.

The chain has TRBV6-4 and TRBJ2-3; 9 positions agree with TRBD2. Looked up from germline, CDR1 is MRHNA and CDR2 is SNTAGT. V lost 5 bases, J lost 1 base, and 1 base stayed unmatched. CDR3 length: 14 residues. The CDR3 nucleotides are TGTGCCAGCAGTCTAGCGGGGCGCACAGATACGCAGTATTTT. Its translation is CASSLAGRTDTQYF.

The chain has TRBV12-3 or TRBV12-4 and TRBJ1-4, with a possible D match to TRBD1 (6 bases). This CDR3 is 13 amino acids long. V lost 6 bases to trimming and J lost 8 bases, with 13 bases between them. The CDR3 reads CASSRTEEEKLFF. The CDR3 DNA reads as TGTGCCAGCAGCAGGACAGAGGAAGAAAAACTGTTTTTT.

V and J are TRBV3-1 (or the pseudogene TRBV3-2) and TRBJ1-6, with 7 bases fitting TRBD1. The CDR3 is 17 amino acids. Germline V lookup: CDR1 LGHDT, CDR2 YNNKEL (reference sequence). The V and J ends lost 1 base and 9 bases, in that order; junction bases with no gene match: 12. CDR3 sequence reads: CASSQGLGGQSVSPLHF. Here the CDR3 DNA reads TGTGCCAGCAGCCAAGGATTAGGGGGACAGTCGGTTTCACCCCTCCACTTT.

The J gene is TRBJ1-3, the V gene TRBV10-3; D unresolved. Trimming cost V 0 bases and J 9 bases, with 12 bases left between them. Germline V lookup: CDR1 ENHRY, CDR2 SYGVKD. This CDR3 is 14 amino acids long. The CDR3 loop is CAISESVTSGTIYF. Here the CDR3 DNA reads TGTGCCATCAGTGAGTCGGTGACAAGTGGCACCATATATTTT.

The CDR3 loop is CASSPGRGDTGELFF. The CDR3 DNA reads as TGTGCCAGCTCACCAGGAAGGGGTGACACCGGGGAGCTGTTTTTT. This chain uses TRBV18 with TRBJ2-2; D is possibly TRBD1 (5 bases). The CDR3 loop spans 15 amino acids. V was pared by 2 bases and J by 3 bases, with 10 bases between. Germline CDR1 is KGHSH and CDR2 is LQKENI.

The V and J genes are TRBV15 and TRBJ2-7; TRBD1 is a possible D gene (5 bases). The germline V gene has CDR1 LNHNV and CDR2 YYDKDF (reference sequence). The CDR3 runs 16 residues. V shed 0 bases and J shed 2 bases, with 14 bases lying between them. DNA of the CDR3: TGTGCCACCAGCAGAGACGACCACAGGTATCCCTACGAGCAGTACTTC. Its translation: CATSRDDHRYPYEQYF. Variable domain in full (rest from reference TRBV15 and TRBJ2-7): DAMVIQNPRYQVTQFGKPVTLSCSQTLNHNVMYWYQQKSSQAPKLLFHYYDKDFNNEADTPDNFQSRRPNTSFCFLDIRSPGLGDTAMYLCATSRDDHRYPYEQYFGPGTRLTVT.

This chain uses TRBV9 with TRBJ2-5, with 8 nucleotides matching TRBD1. Germline values: CDR1 SGDLS, CDR2 YYNGEE. Trimming cost V 4 bases and J 2 bases; bases outside gene matches: 4. The length of the CDR3 is 14 residues. CDR3 residues: CASSPRQGQETQYF. The CDR3 DNA sequence: TGTGCCAGCAGCCCCCGACAGGGGCAAGAGACCCAGTACTTC.

The chain carries TRBV11-2 and TRBJ1-3; D is ambiguous. Trimming removed 5 bases from V and 0 bases from J, with 11 bases in between. CDR1 and CDR2 (germline): SGHAT, FQNNGV. This CDR3 is built from 15 residues. CDR3: CASSPVRYSGNTIYF. Here the CDR3 DNA reads TGTGCCAGCAGCCCCGTACGCTACTCTGGAAACACCATATATTTT.